These T cell receptor beta chains were read from a single sample in a study of cytomegalovirus exposure and HLA in healthy donors. TCRdb's table, derived via immunoSEQ multiplex PCR, lists solely in-frame clones and lacks some. Among 140,000 or so clones listed, around two thirds were seen once. Sequenced input: PBMCs. The origin of the receptors is a male donor in good health and CMV-seronegative. CDR3s include the opening cysteine and the closing phenylalanine or tryptophan. The order of the fields is J gene, V gene, clone size, CDR3 protein. For some rows the clone size is stated as once, few or many, or as a class when expanded; others skip it.

TRBJ2-3	TRBV2	few	CASSEVDTQYF
TRBJ2-3	TRBV4-1	many	CASSQDPGLETDTQYF
TRBJ2-4	TRBV9	-	CASSVEAGSFQEDIQYF
TRBJ1-3	TRBV9	-	CASSLLSSGNTIYF
TRBJ2-5	TRBV13	-	CASSLGLAGGTQYF
TRBJ2-3	TRBV6-1	few	CASSESKKDRGSITQYF
TRBJ1-4	TRBV5-1	-	CASTTGSNEKLFF
TRBJ2-5	TRBV29-1	-	CSGLTEQETQYF
TRBJ1-5	TRBV6-6	-	CASSYSSGNQPQHF
TRBJ1-5	TRBV7-8	-	CASSQGTGNQPQHF
TRBJ1-4	TRBV6-1	-	CASRIDRSGVGKLFF
TRBJ1-2	TRBV6-1	few	CASNPAGGRNYGYTF
TRBJ2-7	TRBV7-9	-	CASSPQGTYEQYF
TRBJ1-4	TRBV7-2	few	CASSLASGSNEKLFF
TRBJ1-6	TRBV9	once	CASSVEAGGNSPLHF
TRBJ2-6	TRBV19	few	CASTRDRAGANVLTF
TRBJ2-1	TRBV7-9	-	CASSPTARAYNEQFF
TRBJ2-1	TRBV11-3	-	CASSLGDSGGANEQFF
TRBJ2-1	TRBV19	-	CASNHGGGPLRGDEQFF
TRBJ2-7	TRBV7-9	-	CASSPRAGGTYEQYF
TRBJ2-7	TRBV7-2	few	CASSLSQGRAYEQYF
TRBJ2-1	TRBV9	-	CASSVGSLGEQFF
TRBJ1-2	TRBV10-3	few	CAISESQGGNYGYTF
TRBJ2-1	TRBV19	-	CASSIPGGNEQFF
TRBJ1-2	TRBV5-6	-	CASTRDSYGYTF
-	TRBV4-1	once	CASSQPTSGHYEQYF
TRBJ2-7	TRBV7-8	-	CASSHRDSSYEQYF
TRBJ2-5	TRBV10-3	-	CAIQRQGQETQYF
TRBJ1-2	TRBV27	-	CASSAQRSNGYTF
TRBJ1-1	TRBV6-6	-	CASSSLGQGGEAFF
TRBJ2-5	TRBV5-5	-	CASSSLAGEETQYF
TRBJ2-4	TRBV18	-	CASSLGLAKNIQYF
TRBJ1-1	TRBV2	-	CASRKGGNTEAFF
TRBJ2-2	TRBV28	-	CASLPGTAYTGELFF
TRBJ1-2	TRBV30	-	CAWSSGTDLSYTF
TRBJ1-6	TRBV5-4	few	CASSLEREVSPLHF
TRBJ2-2	TRBV7-3	few	CASSSGQGTGELFF
TRBJ1-1	TRBV12-5	-	CASGPSVGVTEAFF
TRBJ1-1	TRBV18	few	CASSPAGSARDTEAFF
TRBJ2-3	TRBV6-4	few	CASSRDSWRDTQYF
TRBJ1-2	TRBV30	-	CAWTRRVGYGYTF
TRBJ1-1	TRBV6-1	-	CASSEARVGREITEAFF
TRBJ2-1	TRBV25-1	-	CASSELGLVRNEQFF
TRBJ2-3	TRBV6-1	-	CASSHDFRGTDTQYF
TRBJ2-3	TRBV5-1	-	CASSWTGEGDTQYF
TRBJ1-3	TRBV29-1	once	CSVVVTGNTIYF
TRBJ2-2	TRBV30	-	CAWKYEGQGPTGELFF
TRBJ2-7	TRBV7-7	-	CASSLGVGGHYEQYF
TRBJ2-1	TRBV5-1	-	CASSLTEGNEQFF
TRBJ1-1	TRBV29-1	-	CSARRQGDTEAFF
TRBJ2-5	TRBV29-1	-	CSVVGGVYETQYF
TRBJ2-5	TRBV28	-	CASRGTGLETQYF